The rows below give T cell receptor beta chains drawn from one sample of a study of blood T cell repertoires in COVID-19. Sequencing was performed with immunoSEQ multiplex PCR; in TCRdb, only in-frame clones are kept and a portion is missing. The table lists about 330,000 clones, around 87% of them singletons, with approximately 5.3% in the top ten. The sample comprised PBMCs or T cells enriched from blood (not recorded which). Source of these receptors: a woman aged 25 to 39 who had recovered from COVID-19. CDR3s include the opening cysteine and the closing phenylalanine or tryptophan. A row's size may be missing; if present it is once, few, many or a size class.

V: TRBV10-1
length: 13
size: NA
CDR3: CASSLGPYNEQFF

V: TRBV28
length: 15
size: NA
CDR3: CASSRLGGLTDTQYF

V: TRBV7-2
length: 15
size: NA
CDR3: CASSRLAGGQETQYF

V: TRBV27
length: 16
size: once
CDR3: CASSFNGGLGNQPQHF

V: TRBV5-1
length: 16
size: NA
CDR3: CASSQGLAGRTDTQYF

V: TRBV11-3
length: 15
size: NA
CDR3: CASSLTGFNTGELFF

V: TRBV4-1
length: 15
size: few
CDR3: CASSRTGDPRYEQFF

V: TRBV7-9
length: 14
size: NA
CDR3: CASSSGQGRDEQFF

V: TRBV13
length: 14
size: NA
CDR3: CASSFLTGGTEAFF

V: TRBV7-9
length: 17
size: many
CDR3: CASSSLFTGTTNNEQFF

V: TRBV4-3
length: 15
size: NA
CDR3: CASSQDLVSGNEQYF

V: TRBV9
length: 13
size: NA
CDR3: CASGLAQSGELFF

V: TRBV5-1
length: 14
size: NA
CDR3: CASSYRQHTDTQYF

V: TRBV10-1
length: 13
size: NA
CDR3: CASRGQANTEAFF

V: TRBV9
length: 16
size: NA
CDR3: CASSPNTGVMNTEAFF

V: TRBV5-1
length: 15
size: NA
CDR3: CASSVDSRALNIQYF

V: TRBV7-2
length: 17
size: NA
CDR3: CASSLSSSGAVNTEAFF

V: TRBV19
length: 15
size: NA
CDR3: CASTRTGGDNQPQHF

V: TRBV20-1
length: 11
size: few
CDR3: CSARHNYGYTF

V: TRBV9
length: 13
size: NA
CDR3: CASSVDLRDIQYF

V: TRBV29-1
length: 15
size: NA
CDR3: CSVGNFRVSGTEAFF

V: TRBV10-3
length: 16
size: NA
CDR3: CAVLEKGQGITGELFF